A selection of T cell receptor beta chains follows, all from one sample in a study of T cell responses to AZD1222 COVID-19 vaccine. Profiled with immunoSEQ multiplex PCR; TCRdb holds only in-frame clones, not every one. The data contain roughly 50,000 clones, about 90% of them singletons. The sample in question was peripheral blood, obtained on day 0 of AZD1222 vaccination. All receptors come from an adult in good health. Both conserved end residues are part of each CDR3. A D gene is named only where the DNA matches it firmly. A clone size is listed for some rows: how often the clone was seen (once, few, many), or a class if it is expanded.

j_call clone_size v_call d_call cdr3_nt cdr3_aa
TRBJ2-1 . TRBV12-3/TRBV12-4 . TGTGCCAGCGCGAAAGGGGCCCATGAGCAGTTCTTC CASAKGAHEQFF
TRBJ2-2 . TRBV12-3/TRBV12-4 TRBD2 TGTGCCAGCAGCGGGGGGGCTTCCGGGGAGCTGTTTTTT CASSGGASGELFF
TRBJ1-2 . TRBV6-5 TRBD1 TGTGCCAGCAGCTACGGACAGGGGAGAGGCTACACCTTC CASSYGQGRGYTF
TRBJ1-5 . TRBV6-5 . TGTGCCAGCAGCGGGACACCAAGTAGCAATCAGCCCCAGCATTTT CASSGTPSSNQPQHF
TRBJ1-6 . TRBV7-2 . TGTGCCAGCAACATCCCGGGTCGGAATTCACCCCTCCACTTT CASNIPGRNSPLHF
TRBJ1-1 . TRBV5-1 . TGCGCCAGCAGCTTGAGTCCGAACACTGAAGCTTTCTTT CASSLSPNTEAFF
TRBJ1-1 . TRBV4-3 . TGCGCCAGCAGCCAGGCCCTCGACAGGCGCGCTGAAGCTTTCTTT CASSQALDRRAEAFF
TRBJ2-7 . TRBV24-1 . TGTGCCACCAGTCCCACAGGGAGAGACGAGCAGTACTTC CATSPTGRDEQYF
TRBJ1-2 . TRBV6-5 . TGTGCCACCGTTCGCGACGACTCTAACTATGGCTACACCTTC CATVRDDSNYGYTF
TRBJ1-6 . TRBV5-6 . TGTGCCAGCAGCTTGGCGGGGCTCTCCTATAATTCACCCCTCCACTTT CASSLAGLSYNSPLHF
TRBJ2-7 . TRBV10-3 TRBD1 TGTGCCATCAGTGGCCTGACAGGGAGCAAGGACGAGCAGTACTTC CAISGLTGSKDEQYF
TRBJ2-7 . TRBV7-2 TRBD1 TGTGCCAGCAGCCCGGGACAGTTCTCCTACGAGCAGTACTTC CASSPGQFSYEQYF
TRBJ1-2 few TRBV5-8 TRBD1 TGTGCCAGCAGCTTGCTGACAGGGGGGATCAACTATGGCTACACCTTC CASSLLTGGINYGYTF
TRBJ1-1 once TRBV2 . TGTGCCAGCACCCCGTGGGACTGGGCTTTCTTT CASTPWDWAFF
TRBJ1-5 . TRBV10-3 TRBD1 TGTGCCATCAGCGGGGACAGGAATCAGCCCCAGCATTTT CAISGDRNQPQHF
TRBJ1-1 . TRBV28 TRBD1 TGTGCCAGCAGTTGGACAGGGGCTGAAGCTTTCTTT CASSWTGAEAFF
TRBJ1-5 . TRBV19 . TGTGCCAGTAGTATAGACCCTCAGCCCCAGCATTTT CASSIDPQPQHF
TRBJ2-7 . TRBV19 TRBD1 TGTGCCAGTAGTCCGGGACAGTCCTACGAGCAGTACTTC CASSPGQSYEQYF
TRBJ1-2 few TRBV29-1 TRBD1 TGCAGCGTGGGGGACAGGGACGGAGGCTACACCTTC CSVGDRDGGYTF
TRBJ2-7 . TRBV3-1/TRBV3-2 . TGTGCCAGCAGCCAAGGGCAGGGGTTTTACGAGCAGTACTTC CASSQGQGFYEQYF
TRBJ2-1 once TRBV28 . TGTGCCAGCAGTTTTGCTCCGGACTTTTTTCTGTTCTTC CASSFAPDFFLFF
TRBJ1-3 . TRBV19 . TGTGCCAGTAGTGGCGGACAGTCCTCTGGAAACACCATATATTTT CASSGGQSSGNTIYF
TRBJ1-5 . TRBV5-1 . TGCGCCAGCAGCTTGGAAGTGGGTTCAGGGCCCCAGCATTTT CASSLEVGSGPQHF
TRBJ2-6 . TRBV6-5 . TGTGCCAGCAGTTATAAGTATTCTGGGGCCAACGTCCTGACTTTC CASSYKYSGANVLTF
TRBJ1-1 once TRBV19 TRBD1 TGTGCCAGTACTCCCAGACAGGGCTTCTCAGCTTTCTTT CASTPRQGFSAFF
TRBJ1-1 once TRBV19 TRBD1 TGTGCCAGTAGTTCGACAGGGGTGCAGGCTTTCTTT CASSSTGVQAFF
TRBJ2-3 . TRBV14 TRBD1 TGTGCCAGCAGCCCACTGGGACAGCCGTACACAGATACGCAGTATTTT CASSPLGQPYTDTQYF
TRBJ2-5 . TRBV7-9 . TGTGCCAGCAGCTTAGCCTCGGGTCCAAAGGCCCAAGAGACCCAGTACTTC CASSLASGPKAQETQYF
TRBJ1-1 . TRBV11-2 . TGTGCCAGCAGCTGGCCTCAGGATCAGAACACTGAAGCTTTCTTT CASSWPQDQNTEAFF
TRBJ1-5 few TRBV6-5 . TGTGCCAGCAGTCGGGACGGAAATCAGCCCCAGCATTTT CASSRDGNQPQHF
TRBJ2-7 . TRBV3-1/TRBV3-2 . TGTGCCAGCAGCCAAGGGGCTGGGGCCCGATCCTACGAGCAGTACTTC CASSQGAGARSYEQYF